A single sample gave rise to the 26 T cell receptor beta chains below, sequenced in a study of control samples from healthy donors and cancer patients. Sequencing was performed with immunoSEQ multiplex PCR; in TCRdb, only in-frame clones are kept and a portion is missing. Of approximately 130,000 clones in the sample, around 86% are singletons; the top ten hold over 7.5%. Source material: blood. The receptor source for this set is a man aged 40-50 years in good health.

There are a few counts of this clone. The V and J genes are TRBV4-3 and TRBJ2-7; 15 bases line up with TRBD2. Looked up from germline, CDR1 is LGHNA and CDR2 is YSLEER. This CDR3 has 16 residues. V was pared by 4 bases and J by 6 bases, with 7 bases of the junction left unmatched. CDR3 bases: TGCGCCAGCAGCCCCGGACTAGCGGGGGGGCCGCGCGAGCAGTACTTC. Protein product: CASSPGLAGGPREQYF.

The chain combines TRBV7-7 with TRBJ2-1; 8 bases are shared with TRBD2. Germline assignment: CDR1 SSHAT and CDR2 FNYEAQ (reference sequence). J gave up 9 bases and V 5 bases, and 6 bases lay outside the gene matches. The CDR3 is made up of 13 amino acids. The CDR3 coding sequence is TGTGCCAGCAGCGCGGTACTAGCGGCTGAGCAGTTCTTC. This gives the protein CASSAVLAAEQFF.

This chain connects TRBV9 to TRBJ2-3, with D possibly being TRBD1 or TRBD2 (6 bases each). CDR1 is SGDLS and CDR2 is YYNGEE in the germline V gene. The CDR3 runs to 15 residues. The germline V and J ends were trimmed by 0 bases and 5 bases, with 13 bases remaining between them. The CDR3 region has the DNA TGTGCCAGCAGCGTAGTGGGGGGCTTGGTAGATACGCAGTATTTT. Translation gives CASSVVGGLVDTQYF.

This clone is a singleton in its sample. V gene TRBV29-1 combines with J gene TRBJ2-3; 12 bases are shared with TRBD2. From germline, CDR1 is SQVTM and CDR2 ANQGSEA. V gave up 7 bases and J gave up 2 bases; unmatched junction bases: 4. The CDR3 is 14 residues long. CDR3 region: CSALAGGFTDTQYF. The CDR3 DNA sequence: TGCAGCGCACTAGCGGGGGGATTCACAGATACGCAGTATTTT.

This rearrangement joins TRBV24-1 to TRBJ2-5; 12 nucleotides agree with TRBD1. CDR1 is KGHDR, CDR2 SFDVKD, per germline. The V and J ends lost 3 bases and 4 bases, in that order; junction bases with no gene match: 5. The CDR3 has 16 residues. This CDR3 reads CATSDPGTGGGETQYF. The CDR3 DNA reads TGTGCCACCAGTGATCCGGGGACAGGGGGCGGAGAGACCCAGTACTTC.

The chain uses TRBV7-9 and TRBJ2-1; 10 bases fit TRBD2. The CDR3 is made up of 17 amino acids. With 8 bases clipped from V and 6 bases from J, the junction kept 16 bases outside the gene matches. CDR1 is SEHNR, CDR2 FQNEAQ, per germline (reference sequence). Here the CDR3 reads CASVPALSGGTINEQFF. In nucleotides, the CDR3 is TGTGCCAGCGTCCCCGCTCTTAGCGGGGGGACCATCAATGAGCAGTTCTTC.

The rearrangement uses TRBV7-2 and TRBJ1-1, with 12 nucleotides matching TRBD1. This CDR3 has 15 amino acids. J was trimmed by 5 bases and V by 4 bases; bases with no gene match: 5. Germline lookup yields CDR1 SGHTA and CDR2 FQGNSA. The CDR3 loop is CASSWGQGARTEAFF. The CDR3 nucleotides read TGTGCCAGCAGCTGGGGACAGGGGGCTCGGACTGAAGCTTTCTTT.

This chain connects TRBV11-3 to TRBJ2-3; possible D gene TRBD2, 6 bases. With 3 bases removed from V and 4 bases from J, the gap between germline ends came to 20 bases. The CDR3 sequence is 17 residues long. The germline V gene has CDR1 SGHNT and CDR2 YENEEA. CDR3 DNA sequence: TGTGCCAGCAGCTTGTTCCCCGGGACTCAAGGGGCAGATACGCAGTATTTT. Translating it yields CASSLFPGTQGADTQYF.

This clone showed up just once. One junction end does not reproduce the germline sequence, and a read error may be involved. This chain links TRBV7-2 with TRBJ2-5, with a tentative D call TRBD2 (6 bases). Germline values: CDR1 SGHTA, CDR2 FQGNSA. CDR3 length: 14 amino acids. The CDR3 loop reads CASSLAGTGETQHF. For the CDR3, the DNA is TGTGCCAGCAGCTTAGCGGGGACGGGGGAGACCCAGCACTTC.

This chain links TRBV11-3 with TRBJ1-4; TRBD1 matches 8 bases. Trimming at V came to 3 bases and at J to 0 bases, leaving 3 bases not matched to a gene. Germline CDR1 and CDR2: SGHNT and YENEEA. The CDR3 sequence is 16 residues long. The CDR3 is CASSLGQVSTNEKLFF. In nucleotides, the CDR3 is TGTGCCAGCAGCTTGGGACAGGTGTCAACTAATGAAAAACTGTTTTTT. The complete variable domain, with remaining parts taken from reference TRBV11-3 and TRBJ1-4, reads EAGVVQSPRYKIIEKKQPVAFWCNPISGHNTLYWYLQNLGQGPELLIRYENEEAVDDSQLPKDRFSAERLKGVDSTLKIQPAELGDSAVYLCASSLGQVSTNEKLFFGSGTQLSVL.

The chain uses TRBV6-5 and TRBJ1-3; TRBD1 matches at 7 bases. This CDR3 spans 15 amino acids. The V segment lost 6 bases and the J segment 0 bases; nucleotides outside the gene matches: 5. CDR1 and CDR2 (germline): MNHEY, SVGAGI. As DNA, the CDR3 is TGTGCCAGCAGCTGGGGACAGCCCTCTGGAAACACCATATATTTT. Its protein is CASSWGQPSGNTIYF.

The chain employs TRBV6-5 and TRBJ1-6; D remains unclear. From germline, CDR1 is MNHEY and CDR2 SVGAGI. The V gene lost 8 bases and the J gene lost 5 bases, with 16 bases spanning the gap. The CDR3 contains 15 residues. Written as DNA, the CDR3 is TGTGCCAGCCGATGGACGGCATTCAATAATTCACCCCTCCACTTT. Encoded protein: CASRWTAFNNSPLHF.

The rearrangement links TRBV18 to TRBJ1-1; D is unresolved. CDR3 length: 13 residues. Trimming left V 3 bases short and J 2 bases short, with 7 bases between. Germline V gene sequence: CDR1 KGHSH, CDR2 LQKENI. In DNA, the CDR3 is TGTGCCAGCTCACCGGCATCTAACACTGAAGCTTTCTTT. This translates into CASSPASNTEAFF.

This chain joins TRBV11-3 and TRBJ2-7; possibly TRBD2 for D (5 bases). V lost 0 bases to trimming and J lost 4 bases, with 10 bases between them. Germline assignment: CDR1 SGHNT and CDR2 YENEEA. There are 14 residues in the CDR3. The CDR3 DNA reads as TGTGCCAGCAGCTTAGAAACGGGGAGTTACGAGCAGTACTTC. Its translation: CASSLETGSYEQYF.

The chain links TRBV30 to TRBJ2-3; tentatively, D is TRBD1 (6 bases). From germline, CDR1 is GTSNPN and CDR2 SVGIG (reference sequence). The CDR3 has 15 residues. V was shortened by 5 bases and J by 1 base, with 16 bases between the two germline ends. The CDR3 nucleotides read TGTGCCTGGGACTGGGCAGGGGCTCGCACAGATACGCAGTATTTT. The encoded protein is CAWDWAGARTDTQYF.

This clone was picked up a small number of times. This chain uses TRBV10-1 with TRBJ2-2, with 8 bases lining up with TRBD2. Per the germline V gene, CDR1 is WNHNN and CDR2 is SYGVQD (reference sequence). The CDR3 totals 16 residues. With 0 bases clipped from V and 1 base from J, the junction kept 1 base outside the gene matches. The CDR3 nucleotides read TGCGCCAGCAGTGAGTCCACTAGCGGGAACACCGGGGAGCTGTTTTTT. Translation gives CASSESTSGNTGELFF.

V is TRBV6-2 or TRBV6-3 and J is TRBJ1-1; no reliable D call. This CDR3 is 15 amino acids long. The V end was cut by 0 bases, the J end by 1 base, with 9 bases between. Germline V gives CDR1 MNHEY, CDR2 SVGEGT. CDR3 in amino acids: CASSYSFLGNTEAFF. CDR3 coding DNA: TGTGCCAGCAGTTACTCATTCTTGGGGAACACTGAAGCTTTCTTT.

V usage is TRBV5-8 and J usage is TRBJ1-1; no clear D. Germline lookup yields CDR1 SGHTS and CDR2 YDEGEE. The CDR3 is 11 amino acids. The V and J ends lost 1 base and 7 bases respectively, with 5 bases between them. CDR3 nucleotides: TGTGCCAGCAGCTTGCTTATTGAAGCTTTCTTT. Its protein product is CASSLLIEAFF.

V is TRBV12-3 or TRBV12-4 and J is TRBJ1-1, with D maybe TRBD1 (5 bases). CDR3 length: 13 amino acids. Trimming left V 0 bases short and J 7 bases short, with 9 bases between. CDR3 sequence: CASSLARGSEAFF. CDR3 nucleotides: TGTGCCAGCAGTTTAGCGCGGGGGAGTGAAGCTTTCTTT.

CDR3 protein: CASSRGGYQPQHF. The CDR3, as DNA: TGTGCCAGCAGCCGGGGAGGGTATCAGCCCCAGCATTTT. The V and J genes are TRBV5-5 and TRBJ1-5; D gene unclear. The germline V and J ends were trimmed by 4 bases and 5 bases, with 10 bases remaining between them. The CDR3 covers 13 residues. Germline CDR1 is SGHKS and CDR2 is YYEKEE (reference sequence).

This chain uses TRBV12-3 or TRBV12-4 with TRBJ2-7; D is possibly TRBD1 (6 bases). There are 13 residues in the CDR3. V shed 5 bases and J shed 2 bases, with 10 bases lying between them. The CDR3: CASSHRDPYEQYF. Here the CDR3 DNA reads TGTGCCAGCAGTCACAGGGACCCCTACGAGCAGTACTTC.

The rearrangement uses TRBV10-1 and TRBJ2-7; 7 positions agree with TRBD2. The length of the CDR3 is 14 residues. The germline CDR1 and CDR2 sequences are WNHNN and SYGVQD (reference sequence). V trimming: 5 bases; J trimming: 3 bases; junction bases outside the gene matches: 7. The CDR3 DNA follows: TGCGCCAGCAGTCCCTCGCGGGGGAACTACGAGCAGTACTTC. Translation gives CASSPSRGNYEQYF.

Many counts were recorded for this clone. Other nucleotide sequences in the sample specify the same CDR3. J is TRBJ1-4 and V is TRBV18; 9 bases align to TRBD1. Germline trimming cut 0 bases from V and 8 bases from J; bases unmatched to any gene: 7. The germline CDR1 and CDR2 sequences are KGHSH and LQKENI. CDR3 length: 16 amino acids. The CDR3, as DNA: TGTGCCAGCTCACCACCCCGGGGACAGGGTAGAGAAAAACTGTTTTTT. Translation gives CASSPPRGQGREKLFF. The full variable domain, with the rest looked up from reference TRBV18 and TRBJ1-4, is NAGVMQNPRHLVRRRGQEARLRCSPMKGHSHVYWYRQLPEEGLKFMVYLQKENIIDESGMPKERFSAEFPKEGPSILRIQQVVRGDSAAYFCASSPPRGQGREKLFFGSGTQLSVL.

The rearrangement joins TRBV6-6 to TRBJ2-5, with D possibly TRBD1 on 6 matching bases. Germline CDR1 MNHNY, CDR2 SVGAGI (reference sequence). This CDR3 contains 15 residues. Trimming shortened V by 5 bases and J by 2 bases, and 15 bases separated the two germline ends. Here the CDR3 reads CASSALTGVQETQYF. CDR3 in DNA: TGTGCCAGCAGTGCCCTGACAGGAGTTCAAGAGACCCAGTACTTC.

This chain connects TRBV30 to TRBJ2-5; 9 positions match TRBD1. The J segment lost 3 bases and the V segment lost 1 base, leaving 0 bases of the junction unmatched. The CDR3 extends over 13 amino acids. Germline CDR1 and CDR2: GTSNPN and SVGIG (reference sequence). This chain's CDR3 is CAWSGTGEETQYF. CDR3 sequence (DNA): TGTGCCTGGAGTGGGACAGGGGAAGAGACCCAGTACTTC.

CDR3 nucleotide sequence: TGTGCCAGCAGCTTGGGGCGAGCCTCTGGAAACACCATATATTTT. It specifies CASSLGRASGNTIYF. This chain connects TRBV5-8 to TRBJ1-3; D remains ambiguous. The germline V gene encodes CDR1 SGHTS and CDR2 YDEGEE. The CDR3 totals 15 residues. V lost 0 bases and J 0 bases, leaving 7 bases between the germline ends.